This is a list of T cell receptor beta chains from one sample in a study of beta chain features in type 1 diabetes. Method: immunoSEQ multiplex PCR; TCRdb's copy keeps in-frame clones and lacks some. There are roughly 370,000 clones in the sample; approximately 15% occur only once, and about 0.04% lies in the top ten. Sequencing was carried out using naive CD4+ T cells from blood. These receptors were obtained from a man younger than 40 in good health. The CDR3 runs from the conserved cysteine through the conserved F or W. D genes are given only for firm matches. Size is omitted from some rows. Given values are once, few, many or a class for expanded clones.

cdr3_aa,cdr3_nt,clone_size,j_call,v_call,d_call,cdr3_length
CASSLGQGVQPQHF,TGTGCCAGCAGTTTAGGCCAGGGGGTCCAGCCCCAGCATTTT,-,TRBJ1-5,TRBV27,TRBD1,14
CAWSTQLYGYTF,TGTGCCTGGAGTACACAGCTCTATGGCTACACCTTC,-,TRBJ1-2,TRBV30,-,12
CASSQRKGLIDGEQFF,TGTGCCAGCAGCCAAAGAAAGGGACTAATCGATGGTGAGCAGTTCTTC,-,TRBJ2-1,TRBV4-2,TRBD2,16
CASSPGQGHTGGYTF,TGCGCCAGCAGCCCTGGACAGGGCCATACCGGTGGCTACACCTTC,few,TRBJ1-2,TRBV4-1,TRBD1,15
CASSLVKRELLYNEQFF,TGTGCCAGCAGCTTGGTTAAGCGGGAGTTACTCTACAATGAGCAGTTCTTC,-,TRBJ2-1,TRBV5-6,TRBD2,17
CASSLGFDTGELFF,TGCGCCAGCAGCTTGGGATTCGACACCGGGGAGCTGTTTTTT,few,TRBJ2-2,TRBV5-1,-,14
CASSVDRDSNYEQYF,TGTGCCAGCAGTGTGGACAGGGACTCGAACTACGAGCAGTACTTC,-,TRBJ2-7,TRBV2,TRBD1,15
CASSISRRYEQYF,TGTGCCAGTAGTATCTCGCGGCGCTACGAGCAGTACTTC,-,TRBJ2-7,TRBV19,-,13
CASSVGDRRGTEAFF,TGTGCCAGCAGCGTAGGCGACAGACGGGGCACTGAAGCTTTCTTT,few,TRBJ1-1,TRBV9,-,15
CASRGTEAFF,TGTGCCAGCAGAGGAACTGAAGCTTTCTTT,-,TRBJ1-1,TRBV25-1,-,10
CATRAAGELFF,TGTGCCACCAGGGCGGCCGGGGAGCTGTTTTTT,-,TRBJ2-2,TRBV15,-,11
CASCSDSNCPYGYTF,TGTGCCAGCTGTTCGGACAGCAATTGCCCTTATGGCTACACCTTC,-,TRBJ1-2,TRBV6-5,-,15
CAIRGGLGNTEAFF,TGTGCCATCAGGGGGGGCCTTGGGAACACTGAAGCTTTCTTT,-,TRBJ1-1,TRBV10-3,-,14
CASSESGQYYGYTF,TGTGCCAGCAGTGAATCCGGACAGTACTATGGCTACACCTTC,-,TRBJ1-2,TRBV25-1,-,14
CASSLEGTVNQPQHF,TGTGCCAGCAGCTTAGAGGGGACAGTCAATCAGCCCCAGCATTTT,-,TRBJ1-5,TRBV7-2,TRBD1,15
CASSRTSGRALGTDTQYF,TGTGCTAGCAGCCGGACTAGCGGGAGGGCCCTCGGCACAGATACGCAGTATTTT,-,TRBJ2-3,TRBV7-7,TRBD2,18
CASSRGLAGDLDTQYF,TGTGCCAGCAGCCGGGGACTAGCGGGAGATTTAGATACGCAGTATTTT,few,TRBJ2-3,TRBV7-2,TRBD2,16
CASSFGAGSQETQYF,TGCGCCAGCAGCTTCGGAGCGGGGAGCCAAGAGACCCAGTACTTC,few,TRBJ2-5,TRBV5-1,TRBD2,15
CASSEVGFSYEQYF,TGTGCCAGCAGTGAAGTGGGGTTCTCCTACGAGCAGTACTTC,few,TRBJ2-7,TRBV2,-,14
CASSPNPPGTGNSPLHF,TGTGCCAGCAGCCCCAACCCCCCAGGAACGGGGAATTCACCCCTCCACTTT,-,TRBJ1-6,TRBV11-2,-,17
CASSPTSLAGELFF,TGTGCCAGCAGCCCCACTAGCCTCGCCGGGGAGCTGTTTTTT,few,TRBJ2-2,TRBV5-4,-,14
CASSIGTNEKLFF,TGTGCCAGCAGCATTGGTACTAATGAAAAACTGTTTTTT,-,TRBJ1-4,TRBV13,-,13
CASSPGTPYGYTF,TGTGCCAGCAGCCCCGGGACACCCTATGGCTACACCTTC,-,TRBJ1-2,TRBV7-2,-,13
CASSTLRGQKAYEQYF,TGTGCCAGCAGTACGTTGCGGGGACAGAAAGCCTACGAGCAGTACTTC,few,TRBJ2-7,TRBV11-2,-,16
CASSQVGAALYF,TGTGCCAGCAGCCAAGTCGGAGCGGCGCTGTACTTC,-,TRBJ2-5,TRBV14,-,12
CSVEDGTGLVYGYTF,TGCAGCGTTGAAGATGGCACAGGTTTAGTCTATGGCTACACCTTC,few,TRBJ1-2,TRBV29-1,-,15
CASSRRGQGEAKNIQYF,TGTGCCAGCAGCCGCCGCGGACAGGGGGAAGCCAAAAACATTCAGTACTTC,-,TRBJ2-4,TRBV7-2,TRBD1,17
CASSHLAGATDTQYF,TGCGCCAGCAGCCATCTAGCGGGGGCCACAGATACGCAGTATTTT,few,TRBJ2-3,TRBV4-1,TRBD2,15
CSVSGLGPRSDTQYF,TGCAGCGTCTCGGGACTCGGCCCGCGTTCAGATACGCAGTATTTT,few,TRBJ2-3,TRBV29-1,-,15
CASSDPGNEQFF,TGCGCCAGCAGTGACCCGGGGAATGAGCAGTTCTTC,-,TRBJ2-1,TRBV10-1,-,12
CASSENPWLAGPQTQYF,TGTGCCAGCAGTGAAAACCCCTGGCTAGCGGGGCCTCAGACCCAGTACTTC,few,TRBJ2-5,TRBV6-1,TRBD2,17
CASRGSNGELFF,TGTGCCAGCAGAGGTTCCAACGGGGAGCTGTTTTTT,-,TRBJ2-2,TRBV7-9,-,12
CASSVGIQGAEETQYF,TGTGCCAGCAGCGTAGGCATACAGGGCGCTGAAGAGACCCAGTACTTC,-,TRBJ2-5,TRBV9,-,16